This T cell receptor (beta chain) was sequenced for a study of cytomegalovirus exposure and HLA in healthy donors. Study conclusions and caveats: On later analysis, the bulk of CMV-associated TCR beta chains appeared to be HLA-restricted. Researchers reportedly found TCR beta sequences accurately predicted most subjects' HLA-A and HLA-B alleles. The study put roughly 160 TCR beta chains on its list as cytomegalovirus-associated. Earlier analysis found most TCR beta V segments productive about 90% or about 30% of the time.

V lost 0 bases, J lost 8 bases, and 10 bases lay in between. The CDR3 has 14 amino acids. Germline V gives CDR1 SEHNR, CDR2 FQNEAQ (reference sequence). With respect to this clone: The antigen is not known.

PCR amplification relied on 60 Vbeta primers (plus 13 Jbeta primers). Here immunoSEQ multiplex PCR was the method, and the copy in TCRdb shows in-frame clones only, minus some. The sample table sets out more than 75,000 clones. This TCR was recovered from a man aged 45-65 years in good health and CMV-seropositive. What was sequenced was PBMCs. V and J are TRBV7-9 and TRBJ1-4, with D maybe TRBD1 (5 bases). CDR3: CASSLAIGGEKLFF. CDR3 nucleotide sequence: TGTGCCAGCAGCTTAGCGATCGGGGGGGAAAAACTGTTTTTT.